The 2 T cell receptor beta chains listed next were all sequenced from one sample in a study of T-cell reconstitution after alpha-beta-depleted transplantation in children. Preparation of the TCRbeta library involved a method that used unique molecular identifiers. TCRdb called the PCR reads again in MiXCR, with one record for every CDR3 protein. The sample lists approximately 490,000 distinct CDR3 sequences; about an eighth were seen once. The source material was PBMCs from the stem cell graft donor, sampled from the stem cell graft. The receptors stem from a human donor who donated a stem cell graft to a child with combined immunodeficiency.

This clonotype turned up a few times. The chain combines TRBV20-1 with TRBJ1-6; D is possibly TRBD1 (6 bases). The ends were cut back, 6 bases at V and 5 bases at J, with 14 bases in the middle. The CDR3 contains 14 residues. The germline V gene has CDR1 DFQATT and CDR2 SNEGSKA (reference sequence). The CDR3 DNA reads TGCAGTGCCCGGCGGGGGGCCAATAATTCACCCCTCCACTTT. This sequence encodes CSARRGANNSPLHF.

This clonotype was observed at least ten times. The V gene is TRBV7-3, the J gene TRBJ2-1; perhaps TRBD2 as D (6 bases). Trimming shortened V by 4 bases and J by 0 bases, and 13 bases separated the two germline ends. The CDR3 sequence is 16 residues long. Germline CDR1 is SGHTA and CDR2 is FQGTGA. The CDR3 is CASSSNDGSSYNEQFF. The DNA of the CDR3 is TGTGCCAGCAGCTCCAACGACGGGAGCTCCTACAATGAGCAGTTCTTC.